The 19 T cell receptor beta chains reported below all come from one sample, sequenced in a study of CD8+CD57+ T cells in acquired aplastic anemia. The template for TCR beta VDJ and CDR3 sequence profiling was genomic DNA. One entry per CDR3 protein results from TCRdb running MiXCR on the reads. The sample carries approximately 200,000 distinct CDR3 sequences, around 65% recorded once. Sequences were obtained from sorted CD4+, CD8+, or CD8+CD57+ T cells (not recorded which) from PBMCs. These receptors all come from a human donor with severe aplastic anemia or a healthy control (not recorded which).

The V and J genes are TRBV5-1 and TRBJ1-6; D is undetermined. Looked up from germline, CDR1 is SGHRS and CDR2 is YFSETQ. This CDR3 region has 15 residues. Trimming removed 6 bases from V and 7 bases from J, with 17 bases in between. The CDR3 bases are TGCGCCAGCACCCTGAATGGCCTACGGAATTCACCCCTCCACTTT. It translates to CASTLNGLRNSPLHF.

The gene calls are TRBV20-1 and TRBJ2-1; TRBD2 aligns across 10 bases. CDR3 length: 15 amino acids. Trimming at V came to 0 bases and at J to 8 bases, leaving 7 bases not matched to a gene. The germline gives CDR1 DFQATT, CDR2 SNEGSKA (reference sequence). The CDR3 region has the DNA TGCAGTGCTAGAGATCGGGCTAGCGGGAGCGATGAGCAGTTCTTC. It translates to CSARDRASGSDEQFF.

This clonotype turned up a few times. This chain connects TRBV15 to TRBJ1-5, with D possibly matching TRBD1 (5 bases). Germline V lookup: CDR1 LNHNV, CDR2 YYDKDF (reference sequence). V was trimmed by 5 bases and J by 6 bases, leaving 11 bases between them. CDR3 size: 13 residues. CDR3: CATSLDRGQPQHF. As DNA, the CDR3 is TGTGCCACCAGCTTAGACAGAGGTCAGCCCCAGCATTTT.

This clonotype was seen only once. V and J are TRBV29-1 and TRBJ2-1; D is ambiguous. Germline V CDR1 and CDR2: SQVTM, ANQGSEA. The CDR3 consists of 12 residues. V lost 5 bases and J lost 7, with 12 bases in between. Here the CDR3 DNA reads TGCAGCGTTACAACGGACCGGAATGAGCAGTTCTTC. Its translation is CSVTTDRNEQFF.

The J gene is TRBJ2-5, the V gene TRBV5-4; unclear D gene. Germline values: CDR1 SGHNT, CDR2 YYREEE (reference sequence). The CDR3 has 15 amino acids. With 3 bases removed from V and 2 bases from J, the gap between germline ends came to 14 bases. In DNA, the CDR3 is TGTGCCAGCAGCTCCCCAGACTGGCGGCAAGAGACCCAGTACTTC. It codes for CASSSPDWRQETQYF. Combining the CDR3 with reference TRBV5-4 and TRBJ2-5 gives the whole variable domain ETGVTQSPTHLIKTRGQQVTLRCSSQSGHNTVSWYQQALGQGPQFIFQYYREEENGRGNFPPRFSGLQFPNYSSELNVNALELDDSALYLCASSSPDWRQETQYFGPGTRLLVL.

This chain connects TRBV25-1 to TRBJ2-3; D call uncertain. CDR3 length: 15 residues. Germline lookup yields CDR1 MGHDK and CDR2 SYGVNS. Trimming removed 1 base from V and 4 bases from J, with 12 bases in between. The CDR3 DNA sequence: TGTGCCAGCAGTGAATCTCTTACCGGCCCAGATACGCAGTATTTT. This encodes CASSESLTGPDTQYF.

This chain uses TRBV29-1 with TRBJ1-1; 7 bases agree with TRBD1. This CDR3 is built from 14 residues. The ends lost 1 base at V and 3 bases at J; junction bases unmatched: 5. Germline V CDR1 and CDR2: SQVTM, ANQGSEA. The CDR3 sequence is CSVEGGTVYTEAFF. As DNA, the CDR3 is TGCAGCGTTGAAGGGGGGACAGTCTACACTGAAGCTTTCTTT. The whole variable domain, remainder taken from reference TRBV29-1 and TRBJ1-1, is SAVISQKPSRDICQRGTSLTIQCQVDSQVTMMFWYRQQPGQSLTLIATANQGSEATYESGFVIDKFPISRPNLTFSTLTVSNMSPEDSSIYLCSVEGGTVYTEAFFGQGTRLTVV.

The chain links TRBV19 to TRBJ2-7, with TRBD2 identical over 11 bases. J was trimmed by 2 bases and V by 9 bases; bases with no gene match: 12. This CDR3 is 16 amino acids long. Germline V gives CDR1 LNHDA, CDR2 SQIVND (reference sequence). Written as DNA, the CDR3 is TGTGCCAGCACCCAGGGTCTAGCGGGGGGCCCCTACGAGCAGTACTTC. As protein: CASTQGLAGGPYEQYF.

The chain carries TRBV19 and TRBJ2-6; a weak D match, TRBD2 (5 bases). Looked up from germline, CDR1 is LNHDA and CDR2 is SQIVND (reference sequence). The V end was cut by 3 bases, the J end by 0 bases, with 6 bases between. The CDR3 spans 15 residues. In nucleotides, the CDR3 is TGTGCCAGTAGTATCACTAGCTCTGGGGCCAACGTCCTGACTTTC. Residues: CASSITSSGANVLTF. Together with reference TRBV19 and TRBJ2-6, the CDR3 gives the full variable domain: DGGITQSPKYLFRKEGQNVTLSCEQNLNHDAMYWYRQDPGQGLRLIYYSQIVNDFQKGDIAEGYSVSREKKESFPLTVTSAQKNPTAFYLCASSITSSGANVLTFGAGSRLTVL.

This clonotype showed up many times. The gene calls are TRBV7-3 and TRBJ2-1, with a tentative D call TRBD2 (5 bases). Trimming left V 2 bases short and J 2 bases short, with 13 bases between. Germline CDR1 is SGHTA and CDR2 is FQGTGA. CDR3 length equals 16 residues. The CDR3 sequence is CASSLLGELTYNEQFF. In DNA, the CDR3 is TGTGCCAGCAGCTTACTTGGGGAGCTCACCTACAATGAGCAGTTCTTC.

V gene TRBV12-3 or TRBV12-4 combines with J gene TRBJ1-4; D remains unclear. The CDR3 is 11 amino acids. V lost 4 bases, J lost 11 bases, and 8 bases lay in between. The CDR3 sequence: CASSSGWKLFF. The CDR3 DNA reads as TGTGCCAGCAGTTCTGGGTGGAAACTGTTTTTT.

The J gene is TRBJ1-2, the V gene TRBV12-3 or TRBV12-4, with D possibly matching TRBD1 (5 bases). Deletions cut 8 bases from V and 1 base from J, with 11 bases between. The CDR3 is 13 amino acids. The CDR3 DNA reads as TGTGCCAGCGCTGGGGGGTATAACTATGGCTACACCTTC. As protein: CASAGGYNYGYTF.

The chain links TRBV12-5 to TRBJ2-2; D gene ambiguous. Germline CDR1 reads LGHNT; CDR2 reads FRNRAP. V was clipped by 6 bases and J by 7 bases, with 9 bases between them. The CDR3 contains 12 residues. CDR3 region: CASGPPFGELFF. The CDR3 nucleotides read TGTGCTAGTGGCCCACCGTTCGGGGAGCTGTTTTTT.

This clonotype was picked up one time. J is TRBJ1-2 and V is TRBV10-3; TRBD1 is a possible D gene (5 bases). Looked up from germline, CDR1 is ENHRY and CDR2 is SYGVKD. V lost 8 bases and J 4 bases, leaving 8 bases between the germline ends. This CDR3 comprises 11 residues. As DNA, the CDR3 is TGTGCCATCGGGGCTGGCTATGGCTACACCTTC. Its translation is CAIGAGYGYTF.

In its sample, this clonotype was seen many times. The V and J genes are TRBV2 and TRBJ2-3; 7 nucleotides match TRBD2. The CDR3 consists of 14 residues. The V and J ends lost 8 bases and 5 bases, in that order; junction bases with no gene match: 10. Looked up from germline, CDR1 is SNHLY and CDR2 is FYNNEI. The CDR3 coding sequence is TGTGCCAGCGCCTCCTACAGCGGGGAAGATACGCAGTATTTT. As protein: CASASYSGEDTQYF.

The chain joins TRBV7-2 to TRBJ2-7, with D unclear. CDR3 length equals 12 residues. V gave up 6 bases and J gave up 5 bases, with 11 bases separating them. In germline, CDR1 is SGHTA, CDR2 FQGNSA. The CDR3, as DNA: TGTGCCAGCAGGCCGCTTGGGAACGAGCAGTACTTC. This gives the protein CASRPLGNEQYF.

This clonotype was observed a single time. The chain employs TRBV7-6 and TRBJ1-1; no clear D gene. V dropped 0 bases and J dropped 5 bases, with 10 bases sitting between them. Germline CDR1 is SGHVS and CDR2 is FNYEAQ. This CDR3 contains 14 residues. In DNA, the CDR3 is TGTGCCAGCAGCTTAGCAGGGTACGGGACTGAAGCTTTCTTT. Translation gives CASSLAGYGTEAFF.

The rearrangement joins TRBV14 to TRBJ2-3; no firm D call. This CDR3 is 16 amino acids long. Deletions cut 0 bases from V and 6 bases from J, with 16 bases between. Germline loops: CDR1 SGHDN, CDR2 FVKESK. This chain's CDR3 is CASSQERPRPSDTQYF. The CDR3 DNA reads as TGTGCCAGCAGCCAAGAGAGACCTCGGCCGTCCGATACGCAGTATTTT.

The genes are TRBV20-1 and TRBJ2-1; D gene unclear. Deletions cut 0 bases from V and 1 base from J, with 7 bases between. The germline V gene encodes CDR1 DFQATT and CDR2 SNEGSKA (reference sequence). The CDR3 sequence is 14 residues long. The CDR3 DNA follows: TGCAGTGCTAGAGATCAGATTTCCTACAATGAGCAGTTCTTC. Encoded protein: CSARDQISYNEQFF.